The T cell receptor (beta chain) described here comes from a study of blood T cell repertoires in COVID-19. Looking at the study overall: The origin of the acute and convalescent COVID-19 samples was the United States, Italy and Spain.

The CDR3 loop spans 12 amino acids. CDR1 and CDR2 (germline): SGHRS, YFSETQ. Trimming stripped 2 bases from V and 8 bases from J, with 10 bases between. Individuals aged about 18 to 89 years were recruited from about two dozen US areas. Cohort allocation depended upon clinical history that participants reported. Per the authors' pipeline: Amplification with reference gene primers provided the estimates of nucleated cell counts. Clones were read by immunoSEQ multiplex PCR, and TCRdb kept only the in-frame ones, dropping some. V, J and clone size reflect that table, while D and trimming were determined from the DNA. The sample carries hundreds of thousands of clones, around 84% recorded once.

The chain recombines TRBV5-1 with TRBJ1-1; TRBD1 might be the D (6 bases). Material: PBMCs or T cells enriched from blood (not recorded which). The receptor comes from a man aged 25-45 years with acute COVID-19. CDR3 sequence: CASSLDRSEAFF. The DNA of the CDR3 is TGCGCCAGCAGCTTAGACAGGTCAGAAGCTTTCTTT.